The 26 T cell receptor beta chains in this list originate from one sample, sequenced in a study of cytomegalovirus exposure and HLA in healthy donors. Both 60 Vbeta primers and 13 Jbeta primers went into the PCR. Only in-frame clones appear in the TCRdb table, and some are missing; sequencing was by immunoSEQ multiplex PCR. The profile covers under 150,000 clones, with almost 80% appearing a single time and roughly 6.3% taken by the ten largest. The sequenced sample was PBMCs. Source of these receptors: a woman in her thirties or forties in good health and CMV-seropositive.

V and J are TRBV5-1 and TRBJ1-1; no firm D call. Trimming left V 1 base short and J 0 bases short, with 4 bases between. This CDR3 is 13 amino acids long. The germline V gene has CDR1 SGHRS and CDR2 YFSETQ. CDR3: CASSLLLNTEAFF. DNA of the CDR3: TGCGCCAGCAGCTTGCTATTGAACACTGAAGCTTTCTTT.

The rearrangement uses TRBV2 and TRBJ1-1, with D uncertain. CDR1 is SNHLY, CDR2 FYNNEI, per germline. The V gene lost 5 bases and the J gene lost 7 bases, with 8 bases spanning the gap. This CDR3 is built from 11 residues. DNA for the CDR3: TGTGCCAGCAGTAAAAGCGATGAAGCTTTCTTT. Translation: CASSKSDEAFF. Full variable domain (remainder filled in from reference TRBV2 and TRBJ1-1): EPEVTQTPSHQVTQMGQEVILRCVPISNHLYFYWYRQILGQKVEFLVSFYNNEISEKSEIFDDQFSVERPDGSNFTLKIRSTKLEDSAMYFCASSKSDEAFFGQGTRLTVV.

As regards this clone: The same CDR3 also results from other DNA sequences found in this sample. The CDR3 protein is CASSLQGQKNTEAFF. The DNA of the CDR3 is TGCGCCAGCAGCCTACAGGGACAGAAGAACACTGAAGCTTTCTTT. The chain employs TRBV5-1 and TRBJ1-1; 7 bases are a match to TRBD1. CDR1 and CDR2 from the germline V gene are SGHRS and YFSETQ. This CDR3 comprises 15 residues. V dropped 4 bases and J dropped 1; count of bases not matched to a gene: 7.

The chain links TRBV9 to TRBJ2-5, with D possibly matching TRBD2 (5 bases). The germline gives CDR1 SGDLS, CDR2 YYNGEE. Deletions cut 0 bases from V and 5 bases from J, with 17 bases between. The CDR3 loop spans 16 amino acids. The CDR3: CASSVVGSLARETQYF. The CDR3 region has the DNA TGTGCCAGCAGCGTAGTGGGTAGCCTAGCAAGGGAGACCCAGTACTTC.

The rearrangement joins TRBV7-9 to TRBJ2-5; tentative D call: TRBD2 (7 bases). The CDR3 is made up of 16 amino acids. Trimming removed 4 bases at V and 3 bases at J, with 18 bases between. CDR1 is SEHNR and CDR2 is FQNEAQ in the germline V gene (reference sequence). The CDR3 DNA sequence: TGTGCCAGCAGCTCCACCGGGGGGCGGGATGAAGAGACCCAGTACTTC. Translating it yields CASSSTGGRDEETQYF.

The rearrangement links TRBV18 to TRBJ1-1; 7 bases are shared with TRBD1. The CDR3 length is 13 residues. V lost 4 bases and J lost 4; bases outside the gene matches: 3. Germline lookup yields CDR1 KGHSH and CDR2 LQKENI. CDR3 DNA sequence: TGTGCCAGCTCACAGACAGGGAGCACTGAAGCTTTCTTT. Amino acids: CASSQTGSTEAFF.

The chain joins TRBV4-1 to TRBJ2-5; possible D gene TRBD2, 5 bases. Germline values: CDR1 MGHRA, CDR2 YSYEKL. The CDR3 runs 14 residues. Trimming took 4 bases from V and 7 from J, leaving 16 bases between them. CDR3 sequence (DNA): TGCGCCAGCAGCCCTACGGACGGACGGGGGACCCAGTACTTC. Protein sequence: CASSPTDGRGTQYF.

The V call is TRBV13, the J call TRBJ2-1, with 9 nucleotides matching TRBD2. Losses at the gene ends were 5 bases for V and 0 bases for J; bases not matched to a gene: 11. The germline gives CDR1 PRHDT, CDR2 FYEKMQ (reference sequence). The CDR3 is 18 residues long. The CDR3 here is CASSITSGPYSSYNEQFF. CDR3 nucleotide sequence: TGTGCCAGCAGCATCACTAGCGGGCCTTACAGCTCCTACAATGAGCAGTTCTTC.

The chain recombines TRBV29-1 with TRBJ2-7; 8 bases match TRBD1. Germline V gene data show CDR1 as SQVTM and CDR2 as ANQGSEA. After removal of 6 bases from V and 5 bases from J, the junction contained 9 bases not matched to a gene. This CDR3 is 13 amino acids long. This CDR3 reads CSVKTGGVHEQYF. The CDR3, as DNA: TGCAGCGTCAAAACAGGGGGAGTTCACGAGCAGTACTTC.

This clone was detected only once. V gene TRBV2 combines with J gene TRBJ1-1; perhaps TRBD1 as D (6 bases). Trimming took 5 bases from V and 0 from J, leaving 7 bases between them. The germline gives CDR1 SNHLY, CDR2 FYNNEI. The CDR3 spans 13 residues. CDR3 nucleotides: TGTGCCAGCAGTCGGACAGTGAACACTGAAGCTTTCTTT. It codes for CASSRTVNTEAFF.

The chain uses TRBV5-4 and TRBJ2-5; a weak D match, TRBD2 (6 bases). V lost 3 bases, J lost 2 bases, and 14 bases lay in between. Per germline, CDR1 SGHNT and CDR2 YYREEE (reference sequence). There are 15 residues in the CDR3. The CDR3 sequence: CASSSRPGVQETQYF. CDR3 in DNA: TGTGCCAGCAGCTCCCGACCGGGGGTTCAAGAGACCCAGTACTTC.

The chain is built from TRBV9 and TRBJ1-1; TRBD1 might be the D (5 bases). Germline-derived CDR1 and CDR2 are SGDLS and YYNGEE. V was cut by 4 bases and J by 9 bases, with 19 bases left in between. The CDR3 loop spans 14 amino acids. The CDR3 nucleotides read TGTGCCAGCAGCTCTGAGCCGTCCGACAGTAAAGCTTTCTTT. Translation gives CASSSEPSDSKAFF.

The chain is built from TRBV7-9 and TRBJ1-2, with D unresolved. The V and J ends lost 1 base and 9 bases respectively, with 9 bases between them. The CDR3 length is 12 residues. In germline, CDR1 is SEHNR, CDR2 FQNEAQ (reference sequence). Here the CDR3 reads CASSLGALSYTF. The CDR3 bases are TGTGCCAGCAGCTTAGGGGCTCTGAGCTACACCTTC. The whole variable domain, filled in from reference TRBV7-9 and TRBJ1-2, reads DTGVSQNPRHKITKRGQNVTFRCDPISEHNRLYWYRQTLGQGPEFLTYFQNEAQLEKSRLLSDRFSAERPKGSFSTLEIQRTEQGDSAMYLCASSLGALSYTFGSGTRLTVV.

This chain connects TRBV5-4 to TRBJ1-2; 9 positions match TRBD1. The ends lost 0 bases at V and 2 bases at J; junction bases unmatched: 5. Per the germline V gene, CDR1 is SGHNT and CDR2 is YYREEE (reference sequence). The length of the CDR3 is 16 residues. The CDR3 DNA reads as TGTGCCAGCAGCTTGGTGGGACAGGGAGAAAACTATGGCTACACCTTC. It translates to CASSLVGQGENYGYTF. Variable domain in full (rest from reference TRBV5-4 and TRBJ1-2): ETGVTQSPTHLIKTRGQQVTLRCSSQSGHNTVSWYQQALGQGPQFIFQYYREEENGRGNFPPRFSGLQFPNYSSELNVNALELDDSALYLCASSLVGQGENYGYTFGSGTRLTVV.

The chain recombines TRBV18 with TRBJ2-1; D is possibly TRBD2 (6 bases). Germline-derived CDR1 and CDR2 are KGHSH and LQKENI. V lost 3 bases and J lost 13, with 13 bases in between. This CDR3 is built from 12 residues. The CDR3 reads CASSPPGTPQFF. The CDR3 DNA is TGTGCCAGCTCACCCCCCGGGACTCCCCAGTTCTTC. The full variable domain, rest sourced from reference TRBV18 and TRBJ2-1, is NAGVMQNPRHLVRRRGQEARLRCSPMKGHSHVYWYRQLPEEGLKFMVYLQKENIIDESGMPKERFSAEFPKEGPSILRIQQVVRGDSAAYFCASSPPGTPQFFGPGTRLTVL.

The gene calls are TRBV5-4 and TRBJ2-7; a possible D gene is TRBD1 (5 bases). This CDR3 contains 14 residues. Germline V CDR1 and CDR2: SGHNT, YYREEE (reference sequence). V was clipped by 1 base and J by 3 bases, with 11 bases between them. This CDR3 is CASSLIGRDYEQYF. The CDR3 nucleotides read TGTGCCAGCAGCTTGATCGGCAGGGACTACGAGCAGTACTTC.

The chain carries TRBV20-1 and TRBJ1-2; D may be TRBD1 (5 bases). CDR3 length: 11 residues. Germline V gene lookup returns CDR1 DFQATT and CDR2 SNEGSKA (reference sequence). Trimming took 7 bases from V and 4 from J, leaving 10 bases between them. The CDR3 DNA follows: TGCAGTGTCTTGGGGGGCTATGGCTACACCTTC. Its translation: CSVLGGYGYTF.

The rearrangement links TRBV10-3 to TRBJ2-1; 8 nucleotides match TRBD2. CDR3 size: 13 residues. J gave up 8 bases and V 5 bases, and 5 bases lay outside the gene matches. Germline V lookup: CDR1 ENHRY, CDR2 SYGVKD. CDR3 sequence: CAISLGGADEQFF. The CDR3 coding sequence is TGTGCCATCAGTCTCGGGGGGGCCGATGAGCAGTTCTTC.

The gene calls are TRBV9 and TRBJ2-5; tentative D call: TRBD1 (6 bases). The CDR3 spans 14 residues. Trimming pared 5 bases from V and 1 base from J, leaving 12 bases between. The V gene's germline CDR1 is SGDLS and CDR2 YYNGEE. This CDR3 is CASSTGHFQETQYF. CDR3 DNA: TGTGCCAGCAGTACGGGACACTTCCAAGAGACCCAGTACTTC.

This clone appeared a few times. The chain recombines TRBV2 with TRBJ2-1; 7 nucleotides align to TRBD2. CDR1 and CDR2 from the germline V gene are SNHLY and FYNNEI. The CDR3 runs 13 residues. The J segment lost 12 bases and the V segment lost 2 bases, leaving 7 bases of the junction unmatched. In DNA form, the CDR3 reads TGTGCCAGCAGTGAACTGCGGGAGTCTTTGCAGTTCTTC. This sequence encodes CASSELRESLQFF.

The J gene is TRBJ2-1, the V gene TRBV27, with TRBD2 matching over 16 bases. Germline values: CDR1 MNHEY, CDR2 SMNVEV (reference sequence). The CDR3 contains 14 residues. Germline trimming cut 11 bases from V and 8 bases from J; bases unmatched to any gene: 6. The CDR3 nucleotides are TGTGCCGTCTGGGGACTAGCGGGGGGGCATGAGCAGTTCTTC. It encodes CAVWGLAGGHEQFF.

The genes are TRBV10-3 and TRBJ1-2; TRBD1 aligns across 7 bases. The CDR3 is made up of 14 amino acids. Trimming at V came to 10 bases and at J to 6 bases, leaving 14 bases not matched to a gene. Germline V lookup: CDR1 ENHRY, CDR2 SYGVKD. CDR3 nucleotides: TGTGCCACCAACTCGCAGGGGGAATTAAATGGCTACACCTTC. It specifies CATNSQGELNGYTF.

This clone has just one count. The CDR3 nucleotides are TGTGCCAGCAGTTTTTGGGGAGGAGAGGGTGAAAAACTGTTTTTT. Its protein is CASSFWGGEGEKLFF. The V call is TRBV6-6, the J call TRBJ1-4; D not certain. Trimming removed 4 bases from V and 7 bases from J, with 16 bases in between. The germline gives CDR1 MNHNY, CDR2 SVGAGI (reference sequence). The length of the CDR3 is 15 residues.

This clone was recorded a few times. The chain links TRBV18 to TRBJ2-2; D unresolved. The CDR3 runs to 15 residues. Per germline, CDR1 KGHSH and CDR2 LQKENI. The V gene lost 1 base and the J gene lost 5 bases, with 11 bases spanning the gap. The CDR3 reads CASSPLIESTGELFF. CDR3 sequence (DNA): TGTGCCAGCTCACCACTCATAGAGAGTACCGGGGAGCTGTTTTTT.

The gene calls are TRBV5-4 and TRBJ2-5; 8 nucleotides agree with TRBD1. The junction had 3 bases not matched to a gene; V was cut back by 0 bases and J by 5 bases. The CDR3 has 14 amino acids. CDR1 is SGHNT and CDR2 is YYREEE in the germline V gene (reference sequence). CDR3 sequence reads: CASSLGQGLETQYF. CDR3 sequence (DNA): TGTGCCAGCAGCTTGGGACAGGGGTTGGAGACCCAGTACTTC.

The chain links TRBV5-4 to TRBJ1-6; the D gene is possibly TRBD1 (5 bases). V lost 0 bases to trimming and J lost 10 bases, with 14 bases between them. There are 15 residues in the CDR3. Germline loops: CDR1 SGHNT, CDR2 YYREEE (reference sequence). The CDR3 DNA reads TGTGCCAGCAGCTTGGACGGGGGAGTAGGATCACCCCTCCACTTT. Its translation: CASSLDGGVGSPLHF.